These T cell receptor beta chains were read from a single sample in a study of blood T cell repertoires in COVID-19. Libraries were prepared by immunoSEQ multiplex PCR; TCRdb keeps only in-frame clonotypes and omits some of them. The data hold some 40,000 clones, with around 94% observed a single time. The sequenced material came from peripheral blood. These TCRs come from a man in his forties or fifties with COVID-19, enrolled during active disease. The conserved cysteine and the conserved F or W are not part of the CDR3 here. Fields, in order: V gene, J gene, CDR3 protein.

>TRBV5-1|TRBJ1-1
ASSSGDYNTEAF
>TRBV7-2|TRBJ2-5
ASSSTSGVQETQY
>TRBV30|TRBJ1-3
AWSSGTSGNTIY
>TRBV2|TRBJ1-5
ASRGGANQPQH
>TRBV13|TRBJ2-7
ASSFTKSSYEQY
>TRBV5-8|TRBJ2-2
ASSWGGGPGELF
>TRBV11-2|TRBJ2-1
ASSSDLLAGGRYEQF
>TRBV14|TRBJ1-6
ASSQAPSGRGISPLH
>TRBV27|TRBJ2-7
ASSLSVLADESYEQY
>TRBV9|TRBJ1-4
ASSVYPRGGDEKLF
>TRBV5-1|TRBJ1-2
ASSWGQGIKDIGYGYT
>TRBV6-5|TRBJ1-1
ASSRPGGKNTEAF
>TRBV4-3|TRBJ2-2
ASSQRLPGELF
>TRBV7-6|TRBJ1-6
ASSPRQGLNSPLH